These 11 T cell receptor beta chains were sequenced from one sample in a study of T cells after yellow fever vaccination. TCRdb used MiXCR to reprocess the 5' RACE reads, holding one entry per CDR3 protein. Of 120,000 to 150,000 distinct CDR3 sequences detected, 7% to 9% appear once; the ten largest clones hold about 0.73%. The sample in question was CD4+ T cells sorted from PBMCs, obtained 5 days after the yellow fever booster vaccination. The source of these receptors is a man aged 25-45 years who received the YFV17D yellow fever vaccine.

This clonotype was counted ten times or more. Relative to the germline gene, one junction end is altered; a read error may explain this. The rearrangement uses TRBV6-1 and TRBJ2-5; a weak D match, TRBD1 (6 bases). Germline CDR1 is MNHNS and CDR2 is SASEGT. This CDR3 has 14 residues. The CDR3, as DNA: TGCGCCAGCAGTGGACAGCAGGGAGAGGAGACCCAGTACTTC. It yields the protein CASSGQQGEETQYF.

This clonotype was seen at least ten times. This chain uses TRBV9 with TRBJ1-5; D is uncertain. This CDR3 is built from 12 residues. Germline V gene lookup returns CDR1 SGDLS and CDR2 YYNGEE. Trimming took 0 bases from V and 5 from J, leaving 3 bases between them. The CDR3: CASSVGDQPQHF. CDR3 bases: TGTGCCAGCAGCGTAGGCGATCAGCCCCAGCATTTT. The entire variable domain, with the rest obtained from reference TRBV9 and TRBJ1-5, is as follows: DSGVTQTPKHLITATGQRVTLRCSPRSGDLSVYWYQQSLDQGLQFLIQYYNGEERAKGNILERFSAQQFPDLHSELNLSSLELGDSALYFCASSVGDQPQHFGDGTRLSIL.

This clonotype has at least ten counts. V is TRBV12-3 or TRBV12-4 and J is TRBJ2-7, with 8 bases aligning to TRBD2. This CDR3 is built from 13 residues. J gave up 1 base and V 10 bases, and 6 bases lay outside the gene matches. CDR3 DNA sequence: TGTGCCACCAAGAGCGGGGGTTCCTACGAGCAGTACTTC. It translates to CATKSGGSYEQYF.

This clonotype has a count of ten or more. The chain links TRBV12-3 or TRBV12-4 to TRBJ1-1; 7 nucleotides align to TRBD1. J was trimmed by 1 base and V by 7 bases; bases with no gene match: 6. This CDR3 region has 14 residues. The chain's CDR3 is CASIRGIWNTEAFF. Written as DNA, the CDR3 is TGTGCCAGCATCAGGGGGATCTGGAACACTGAAGCTTTCTTT.

In its sample, this clonotype was seen many times. The V and J genes are TRBV6-5 and TRBJ1-1; 9 bases match TRBD1. The length of the CDR3 is 14 residues. Germline lookup yields CDR1 MNHEY and CDR2 SVGAGI. With V trimmed by 7 bases and J by 3 bases, 6 bases remained unmatched. CDR3 protein: CASKVDRGYTEAFF. The CDR3 DNA is TGTGCCAGCAAGGTTGACAGGGGGTACACTGAAGCTTTCTTT.

There are many counts of this clonotype. V usage is TRBV9 and J usage is TRBJ2-1; D is unclear. Between the trimmed V and J ends, which lost 3 bases and 3 bases, there was a span of 4 bases. Per the germline V gene, CDR1 is SGDLS and CDR2 is YYNGEE. This CDR3 comprises 12 residues. This chain's CDR3 is CASSGNYNEQFF. The CDR3 DNA is TGTGCCAGCAGCGGCAACTACAATGAGCAGTTCTTC.

In this sample, this clonotype turned up many times. This rearrangement joins TRBV29-1 to TRBJ2-1, with 11 bases aligning to TRBD2. This CDR3 comprises 17 residues. Germline trimming cut 4 bases from V and 0 bases from J; bases unmatched to any gene: 8. Germline loops: CDR1 SQVTM, CDR2 ANQGSEA. CDR3 amino acids: CSVVGLAGGRSYNEQFF. DNA for the CDR3: TGCAGCGTTGTCGGGCTAGCGGGAGGCCGCTCCTACAATGAGCAGTTCTTC.

In this sample, this clonotype turned up many times. This chain's CDR3 is CASSLSVTSLNEQFF. The DNA for the CDR3 is TGTGCCAGCAGCCTCAGCGTGACGAGTCTCAATGAGCAGTTCTTC. This chain connects TRBV11-2 to TRBJ2-1, with D hard to call. Germline V gene lookup returns CDR1 SGHAT and CDR2 FQNNGV. This CDR3 has 15 residues. V dropped 5 bases and J dropped 6 bases, with 17 bases sitting between them. Based on the CDR3 plus reference TRBV11-2 and TRBJ2-1, the full variable domain is EAGVAQSPRYKIIEKRQSVAFWCNPISGHATLYWYQQILGQGPKLLIQFQNNGVVDDSQLPKDRFSAERLKGVDSTLKIQPAKLEDSAVYLCASSLSVTSLNEQFFGPGTRLTVL.

The sample holds many counts of this clonotype. The chain couples TRBV5-1 to TRBJ2-5, with D hard to call. The CDR3 consists of 14 residues. Germline V CDR1 and CDR2: SGHRS, YFSETQ. V lost 0 bases, J lost 2 bases, and 8 bases lay in between. The CDR3 region is CASSLGHSQETQYF. The CDR3 nucleotides read TGCGCCAGCAGCTTGGGACATTCTCAAGAGACCCAGTACTTC.

Many counts were recorded for this clonotype. This chain connects TRBV11-2 to TRBJ2-6, with D possibly being TRBD2 (7 bases). The CDR3 sequence is 15 residues long. The germline CDR1 and CDR2 sequences are SGHAT and FQNNGV. Trimming removed 6 bases at V and 2 bases at J, with 11 bases between. CDR3 residues: CASSRGGAGANVLTF. The CDR3 nucleotides are TGTGCCAGCAGTCGCGGGGGCGCTGGGGCCAACGTCCTGACTTTC.

There are many counts of this clonotype. The chain has TRBV7-7 and TRBJ2-5; D may be TRBD1 or TRBD2 (5 bases each). The CDR3 is 13 amino acids. CDR1 and CDR2 (germline): SSHAT, FNYEAQ (reference sequence). Deletions cut 5 bases from V and 2 bases from J, with 9 bases between. This CDR3 is CASSEGPQETQYF. The DNA for the CDR3 is TGTGCCAGCAGCGAGGGACCTCAAGAGACCCAGTACTTC.